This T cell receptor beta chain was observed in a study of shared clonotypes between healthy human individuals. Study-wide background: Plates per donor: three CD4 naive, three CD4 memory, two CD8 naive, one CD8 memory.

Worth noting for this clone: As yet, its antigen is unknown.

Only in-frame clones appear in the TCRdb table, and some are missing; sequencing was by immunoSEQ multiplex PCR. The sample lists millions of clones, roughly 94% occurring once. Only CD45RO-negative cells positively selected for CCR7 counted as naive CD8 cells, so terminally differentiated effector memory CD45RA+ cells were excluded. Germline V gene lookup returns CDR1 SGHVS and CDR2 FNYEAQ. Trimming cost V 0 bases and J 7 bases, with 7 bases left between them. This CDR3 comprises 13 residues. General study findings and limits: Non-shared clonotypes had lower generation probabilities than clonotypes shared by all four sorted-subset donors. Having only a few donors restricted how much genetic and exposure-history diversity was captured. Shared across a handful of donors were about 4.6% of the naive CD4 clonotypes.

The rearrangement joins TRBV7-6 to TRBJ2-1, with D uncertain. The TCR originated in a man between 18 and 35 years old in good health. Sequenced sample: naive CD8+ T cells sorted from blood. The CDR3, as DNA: TGTGCCAGCAGCTTAGCCAGAGATAATGAGCAGTTCTTC. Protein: CASSLARDNEQFF.